The TCR beta chain described here comes from a study of blood T cell repertoires in COVID-19. Study-level background: Donors in the United States, Italy and Spain gave samples during acute or convalescent COVID-19. T cells, B-cell-depleted T cells, or PBMCs provided the cDNA or gDNA that served as material.

Original analysis: Reference gene primer amplification yielded estimated nucleated cell counts. TCRdb's table, derived via immunoSEQ multiplex PCR, lists solely in-frame clones and lacks some. The V and J calls and clone size were taken over from that table, and D and trimming were inferred from the DNA. This sample has more than 70,000 clones, with less than 90% found just once. The clonotype was recovered from a woman of 80 years or more with acute or convalescent COVID-19. Sequenced sample: peripheral blood.

This CDR3 reads CASSEWGPGYGYTF. CDR3 coding DNA: TGTGCCAGCAGTGAATGGGGGCCCGGCTATGGCTACACCTTC. The rearrangement uses TRBV2 and TRBJ1-2, with a possible D match to TRBD1 (6 bases). V gave up 2 bases and J gave up 4 bases, with 11 bases separating them. The length of the CDR3 is 14 residues. Germline V gene lookup returns CDR1 SNHLY and CDR2 FYNNEI.